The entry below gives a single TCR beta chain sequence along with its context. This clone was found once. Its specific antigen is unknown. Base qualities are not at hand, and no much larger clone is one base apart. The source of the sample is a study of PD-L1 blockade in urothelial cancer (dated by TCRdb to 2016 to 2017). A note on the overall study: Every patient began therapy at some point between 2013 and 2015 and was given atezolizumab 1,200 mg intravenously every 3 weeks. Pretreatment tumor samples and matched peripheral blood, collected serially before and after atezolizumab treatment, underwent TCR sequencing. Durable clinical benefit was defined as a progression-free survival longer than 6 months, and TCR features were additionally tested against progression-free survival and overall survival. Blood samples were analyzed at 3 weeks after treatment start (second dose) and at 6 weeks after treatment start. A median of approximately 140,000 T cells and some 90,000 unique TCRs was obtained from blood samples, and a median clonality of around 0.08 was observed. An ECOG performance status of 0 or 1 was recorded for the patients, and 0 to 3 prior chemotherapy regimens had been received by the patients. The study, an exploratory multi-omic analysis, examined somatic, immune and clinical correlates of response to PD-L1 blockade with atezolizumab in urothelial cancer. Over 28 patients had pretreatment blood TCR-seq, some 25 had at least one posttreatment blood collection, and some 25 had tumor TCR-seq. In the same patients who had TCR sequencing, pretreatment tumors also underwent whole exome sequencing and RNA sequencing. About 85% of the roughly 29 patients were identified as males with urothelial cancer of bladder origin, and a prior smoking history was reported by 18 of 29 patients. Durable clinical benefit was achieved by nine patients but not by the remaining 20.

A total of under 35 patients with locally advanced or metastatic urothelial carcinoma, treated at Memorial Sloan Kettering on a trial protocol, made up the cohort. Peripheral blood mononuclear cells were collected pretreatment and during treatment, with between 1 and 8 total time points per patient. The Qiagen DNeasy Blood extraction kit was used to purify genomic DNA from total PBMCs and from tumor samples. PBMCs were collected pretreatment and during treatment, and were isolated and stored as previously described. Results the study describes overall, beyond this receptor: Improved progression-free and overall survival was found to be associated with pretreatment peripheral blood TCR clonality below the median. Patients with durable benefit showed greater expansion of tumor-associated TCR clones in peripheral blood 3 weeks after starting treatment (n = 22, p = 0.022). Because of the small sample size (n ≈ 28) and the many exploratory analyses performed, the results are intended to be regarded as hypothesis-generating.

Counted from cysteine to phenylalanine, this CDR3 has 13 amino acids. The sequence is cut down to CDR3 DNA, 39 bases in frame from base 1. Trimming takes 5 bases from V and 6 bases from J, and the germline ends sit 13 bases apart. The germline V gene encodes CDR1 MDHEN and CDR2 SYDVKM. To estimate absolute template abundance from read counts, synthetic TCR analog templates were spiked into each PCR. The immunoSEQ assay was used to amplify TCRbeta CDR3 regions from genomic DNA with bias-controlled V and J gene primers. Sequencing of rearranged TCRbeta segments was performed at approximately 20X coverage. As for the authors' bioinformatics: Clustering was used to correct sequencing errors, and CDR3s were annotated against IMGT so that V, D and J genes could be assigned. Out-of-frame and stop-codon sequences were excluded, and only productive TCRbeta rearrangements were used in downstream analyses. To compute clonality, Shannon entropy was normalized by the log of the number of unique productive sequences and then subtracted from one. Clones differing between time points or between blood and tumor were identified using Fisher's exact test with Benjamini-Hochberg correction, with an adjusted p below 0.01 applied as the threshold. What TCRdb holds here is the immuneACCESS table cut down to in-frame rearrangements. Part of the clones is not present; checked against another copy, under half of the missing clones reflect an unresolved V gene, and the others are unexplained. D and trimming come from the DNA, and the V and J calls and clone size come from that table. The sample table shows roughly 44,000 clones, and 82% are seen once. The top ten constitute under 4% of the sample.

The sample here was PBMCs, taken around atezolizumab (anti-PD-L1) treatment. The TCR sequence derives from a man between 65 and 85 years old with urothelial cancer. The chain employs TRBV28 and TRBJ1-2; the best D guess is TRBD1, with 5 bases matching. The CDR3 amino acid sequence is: CASSPPGGDGYTF. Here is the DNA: TGTGCCAGCAGTCCTCCCGGGGGAGATGGCTACACCTTC.